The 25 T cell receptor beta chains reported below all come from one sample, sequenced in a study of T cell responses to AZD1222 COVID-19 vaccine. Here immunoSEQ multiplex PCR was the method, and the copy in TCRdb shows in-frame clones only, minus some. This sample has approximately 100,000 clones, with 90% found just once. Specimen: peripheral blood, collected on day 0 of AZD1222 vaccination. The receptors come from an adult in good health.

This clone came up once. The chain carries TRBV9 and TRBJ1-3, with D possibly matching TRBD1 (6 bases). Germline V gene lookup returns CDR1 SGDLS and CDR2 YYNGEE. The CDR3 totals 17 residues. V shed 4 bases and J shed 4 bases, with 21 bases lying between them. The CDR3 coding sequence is TGTGCCAGCAGCATAAACCCCGGGACATCGGGCGGAAACACCATATATTTT. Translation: CASSINPGTSGGNTIYF.

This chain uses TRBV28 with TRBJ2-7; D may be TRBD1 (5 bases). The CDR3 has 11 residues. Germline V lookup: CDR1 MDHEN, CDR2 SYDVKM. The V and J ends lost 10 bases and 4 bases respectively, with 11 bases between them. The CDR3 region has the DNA TGTGCCACCCAGGGTCTTTACGAGCAGTACTTC. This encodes CATQGLYEQYF.

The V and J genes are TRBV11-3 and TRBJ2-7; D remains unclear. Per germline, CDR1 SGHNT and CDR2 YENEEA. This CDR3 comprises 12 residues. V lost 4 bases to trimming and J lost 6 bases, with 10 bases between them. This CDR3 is CASSSILAEQYF. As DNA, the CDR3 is TGTGCCAGCAGCTCAATTCTCGCCGAGCAGTACTTC.

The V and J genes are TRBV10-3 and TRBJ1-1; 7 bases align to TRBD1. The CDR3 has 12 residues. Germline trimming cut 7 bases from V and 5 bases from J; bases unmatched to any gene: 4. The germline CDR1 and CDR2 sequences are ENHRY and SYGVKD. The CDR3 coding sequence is TGTGCCATCACCCAGGGGGGTACTGAAGCTTTCTTT. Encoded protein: CAITQGGTEAFF.

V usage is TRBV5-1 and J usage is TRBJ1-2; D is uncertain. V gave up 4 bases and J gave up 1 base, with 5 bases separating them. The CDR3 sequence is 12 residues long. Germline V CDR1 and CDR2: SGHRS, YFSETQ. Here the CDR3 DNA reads TGCGCCAGCAGCGTAGATAACTATGGCTACACCTTC. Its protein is CASSVDNYGYTF.

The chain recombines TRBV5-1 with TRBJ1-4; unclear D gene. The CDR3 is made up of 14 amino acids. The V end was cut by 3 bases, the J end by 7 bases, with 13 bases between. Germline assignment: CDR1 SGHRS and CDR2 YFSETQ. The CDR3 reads CASSSTREGEKLFF. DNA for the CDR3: TGCGCCAGCAGCTCGACTAGGGAAGGTGAAAAACTGTTTTTT.

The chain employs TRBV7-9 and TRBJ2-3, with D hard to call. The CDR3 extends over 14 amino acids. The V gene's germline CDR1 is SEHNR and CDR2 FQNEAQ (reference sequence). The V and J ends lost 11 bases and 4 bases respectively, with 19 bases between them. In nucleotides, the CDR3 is TGTGCCTCAAACCCGGCACATCAGTCAGATACGCAGTATTTT. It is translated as CASNPAHQSDTQYF.

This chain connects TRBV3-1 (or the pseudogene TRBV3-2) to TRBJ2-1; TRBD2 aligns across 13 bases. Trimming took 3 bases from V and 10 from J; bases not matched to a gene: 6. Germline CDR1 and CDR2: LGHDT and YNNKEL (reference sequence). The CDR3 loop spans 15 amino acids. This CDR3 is CASSHRTSGGTEQFF. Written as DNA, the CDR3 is TGTGCCAGCAGCCATAGGACTAGCGGGGGAACCGAGCAGTTCTTC.

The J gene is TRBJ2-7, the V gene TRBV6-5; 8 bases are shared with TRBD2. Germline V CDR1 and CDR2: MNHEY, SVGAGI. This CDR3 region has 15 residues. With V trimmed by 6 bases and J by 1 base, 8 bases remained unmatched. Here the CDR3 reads CASSGQGLASYEQYF. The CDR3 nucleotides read TGTGCCAGCAGCGGGCAAGGACTAGCATCCTACGAGCAGTACTTC.

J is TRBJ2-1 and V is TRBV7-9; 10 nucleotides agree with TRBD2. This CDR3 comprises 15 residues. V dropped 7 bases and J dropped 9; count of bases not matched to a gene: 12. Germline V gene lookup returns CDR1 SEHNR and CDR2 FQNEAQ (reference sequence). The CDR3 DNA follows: TGTGCCAGCACCGCCGGGGCTAGCGGGGGAGGTGAGCAGTTCTTC. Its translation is CASTAGASGGGEQFF.

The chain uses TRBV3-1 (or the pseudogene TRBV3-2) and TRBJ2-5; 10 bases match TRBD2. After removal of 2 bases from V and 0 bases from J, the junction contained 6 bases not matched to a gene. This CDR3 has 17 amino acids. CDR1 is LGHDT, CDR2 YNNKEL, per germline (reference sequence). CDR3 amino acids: CASSQLAGAGYQETQYF. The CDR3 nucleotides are TGTGCCAGCAGCCAACTAGCGGGGGCCGGGTACCAAGAGACCCAGTACTTC.

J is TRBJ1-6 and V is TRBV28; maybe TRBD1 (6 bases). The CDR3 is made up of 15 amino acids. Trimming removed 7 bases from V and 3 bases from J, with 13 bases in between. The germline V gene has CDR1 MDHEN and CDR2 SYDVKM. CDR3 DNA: TGTGCCAGCACCGTCCCAGGGGACTATAATTCACCCCTCCACTTT. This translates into CASTVPGDYNSPLHF.

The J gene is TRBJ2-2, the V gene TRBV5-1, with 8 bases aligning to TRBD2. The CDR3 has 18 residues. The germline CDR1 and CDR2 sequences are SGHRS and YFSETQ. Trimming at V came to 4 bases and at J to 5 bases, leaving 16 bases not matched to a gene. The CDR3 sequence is CASSSHSTSGEETGELFF. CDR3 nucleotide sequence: TGCGCCAGCAGCAGTCACTCCACTAGCGGTGAAGAAACCGGGGAGCTGTTTTTT. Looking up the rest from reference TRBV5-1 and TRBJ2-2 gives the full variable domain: KAGVTQTPRYLIKTRGQQVTLSCSPISGHRSVSWYQQTPGQGLQFLFEYFSETQRNKGNFPGRFSGRQFSNSRSEMNVSTLELGDSALYLCASSSHSTSGEETGELFFGEGSRLTVL.

DNA of the CDR3: TGCAGCGCCCGGGACGGATCGAATGAAAAACTGTTTTTT. It specifies CSARDGSNEKLFF. The gene calls are TRBV29-1 and TRBJ1-4; a weak D match, TRBD1 (5 bases). This CDR3 has 13 residues. The germline V gene has CDR1 SQVTM and CDR2 ANQGSEA. V was pared by 7 bases and J by 5 bases, with 14 bases between.

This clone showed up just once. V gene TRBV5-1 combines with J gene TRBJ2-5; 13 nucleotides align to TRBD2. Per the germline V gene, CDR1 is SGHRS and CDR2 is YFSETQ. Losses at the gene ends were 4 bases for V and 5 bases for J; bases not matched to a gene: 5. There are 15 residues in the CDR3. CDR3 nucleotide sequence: TGCGCCAGCAGCAGAACTAGCGGGGGGGCGGAGACCCAGTACTTC. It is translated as CASSRTSGGAETQYF.

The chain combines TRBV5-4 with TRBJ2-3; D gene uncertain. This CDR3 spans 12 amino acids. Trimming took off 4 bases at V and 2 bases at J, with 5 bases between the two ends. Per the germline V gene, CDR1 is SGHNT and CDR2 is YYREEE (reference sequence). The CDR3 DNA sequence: TGTGCCAGCAGCGCCGACACAGATACGCAGTATTTT. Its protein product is CASSADTDTQYF.

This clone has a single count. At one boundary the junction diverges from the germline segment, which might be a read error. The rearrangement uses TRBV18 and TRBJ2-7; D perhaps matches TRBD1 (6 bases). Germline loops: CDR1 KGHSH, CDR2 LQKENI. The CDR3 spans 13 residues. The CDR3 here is CASSPPGHYEQYF. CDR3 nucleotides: TGTGCCAGCTCCCCACCGGGACACTACGAGCAGTACTTC.

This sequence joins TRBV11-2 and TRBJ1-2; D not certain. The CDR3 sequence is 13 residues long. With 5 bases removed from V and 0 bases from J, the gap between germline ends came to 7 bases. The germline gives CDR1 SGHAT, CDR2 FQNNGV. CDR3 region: CASSTTANYGYTF. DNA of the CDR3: TGTGCCAGCAGCACTACAGCTAACTATGGCTACACCTTC.

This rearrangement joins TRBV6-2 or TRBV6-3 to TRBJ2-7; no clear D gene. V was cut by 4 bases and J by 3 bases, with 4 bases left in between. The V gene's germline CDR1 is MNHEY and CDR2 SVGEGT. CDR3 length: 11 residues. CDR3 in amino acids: CASSWVYEQYF. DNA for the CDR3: TGTGCCAGCAGTTGGGTCTACGAGCAGTACTTC.

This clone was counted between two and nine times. The CDR3 nucleotides read TGTGCCAGCAGCTATATGGTGAACACTGAAGCTTTCTTT. Protein product: CASSYMVNTEAFF. The genes are TRBV5-5 and TRBJ1-1; unclear D gene. CDR1 SGHKS and CDR2 YYEKEE come from the germline V gene (reference sequence). The V and J ends lost 3 bases and 0 bases respectively, with 6 bases between them. The CDR3 is made up of 13 amino acids.

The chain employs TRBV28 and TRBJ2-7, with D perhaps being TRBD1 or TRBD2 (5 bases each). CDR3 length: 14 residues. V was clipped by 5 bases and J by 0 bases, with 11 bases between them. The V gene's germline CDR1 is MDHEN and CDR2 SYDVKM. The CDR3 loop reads CASSVRDPSYEQYF. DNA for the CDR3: TGTGCCAGCAGTGTCCGGGACCCCTCCTACGAGCAGTACTTC.

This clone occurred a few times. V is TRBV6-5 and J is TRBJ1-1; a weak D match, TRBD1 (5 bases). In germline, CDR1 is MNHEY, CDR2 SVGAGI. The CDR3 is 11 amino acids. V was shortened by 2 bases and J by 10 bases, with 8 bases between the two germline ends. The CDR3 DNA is TGTGCCAGCAGTTACCGGGGGAGAGCTTTCTTT. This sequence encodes CASSYRGRAFF.

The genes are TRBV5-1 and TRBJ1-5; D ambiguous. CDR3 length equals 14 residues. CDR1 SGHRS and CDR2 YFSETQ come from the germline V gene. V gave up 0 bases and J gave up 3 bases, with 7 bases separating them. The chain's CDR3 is CASSLGGLNQPQHF. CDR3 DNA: TGCGCCAGCAGCTTGGGTGGGCTCAATCAGCCCCAGCATTTT.

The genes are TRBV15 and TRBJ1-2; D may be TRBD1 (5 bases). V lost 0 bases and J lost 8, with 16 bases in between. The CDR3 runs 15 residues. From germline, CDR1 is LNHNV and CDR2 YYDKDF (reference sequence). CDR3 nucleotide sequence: TGTGCCACCAGCAGAGATAGAGGGCAGGGAGGCGGCTACACCTTC. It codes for CATSRDRGQGGGYTF.

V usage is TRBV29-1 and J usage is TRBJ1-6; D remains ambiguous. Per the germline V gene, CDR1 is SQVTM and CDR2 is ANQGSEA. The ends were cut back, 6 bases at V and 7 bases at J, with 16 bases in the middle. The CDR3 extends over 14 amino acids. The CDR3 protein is CSVSQAGINSPLHF. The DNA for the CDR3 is TGCAGCGTCTCTCAGGCGGGGATCAATTCACCCCTCCACTTT.